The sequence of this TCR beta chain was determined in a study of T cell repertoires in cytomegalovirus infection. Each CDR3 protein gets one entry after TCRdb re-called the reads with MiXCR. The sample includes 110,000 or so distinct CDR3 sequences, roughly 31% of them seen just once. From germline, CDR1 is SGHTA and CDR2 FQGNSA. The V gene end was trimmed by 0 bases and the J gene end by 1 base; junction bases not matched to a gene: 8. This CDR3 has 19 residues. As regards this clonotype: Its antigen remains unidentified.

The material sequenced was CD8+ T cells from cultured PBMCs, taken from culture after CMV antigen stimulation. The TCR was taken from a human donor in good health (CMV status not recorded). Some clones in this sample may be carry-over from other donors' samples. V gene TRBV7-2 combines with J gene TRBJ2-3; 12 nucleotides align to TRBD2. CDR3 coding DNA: TGTGCCAGCAGCTTAGCCCGTCCTCGACTAGCGGGGGGCACAGATACGCAGTATTTT. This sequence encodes CASSLARPRLAGGTDTQYF.